These T cell receptor beta chains were read from a single sample in a study of shared clonotypes between healthy human individuals. Sequencing used immunoSEQ multiplex PCR; TCRdb keeps in-frame clones, though not all of them. The sample comprises fewer than 1.4 million clones, about four fifths of which are singletons, and roughly 0.55% rests with the top ten. Input material: memory CD4+ T cells from PBMCs. These receptor sequences come from a man aged 18 to 30 in good health. Some clones in this sample may be carry-over from other donors' samples. Each CDR3 is given with its conserved first and last residue.

CDR3	V	J
CASSQGLAGSETQYF	TRBV5-1	TRBJ2-5
CASTPGASGSYTDTQYF	TRBV19	TRBJ2-3
CAWSVTGASNQPQHF	TRBV30	TRBJ1-5
CASSISGLSSYEQYF	TRBV5-4	TRBJ2-7
CASSPLGQVTEEQYF	TRBV18	TRBJ2-7
CSASGPVEQYF	TRBV20-1	TRBJ2-7
CASRNRGPTGETQYF	TRBV7-2	TRBJ2-5
CASSVGAGGLGQPQHF	TRBV9	TRBJ1-5
CASSRVGGNTEAFF	TRBV7-3	TRBJ1-1
CASSPWGVPYEQYF	TRBV18	TRBJ2-7
CSVEVLSPGRYMNTEAFF	TRBV29-1	TRBJ1-1
CASRPTGTTYEQYF	TRBV28	TRBJ2-7
CASSGLDRGYEKLFF	TRBV19	TRBJ1-4
CASSFPMYGYTF	TRBV28	TRBJ1-2
CASSPPRERETQYF	TRBV28	TRBJ2-5
CASLRGDNQPQHF	TRBV28	TRBJ1-5
CASSQAGGMGNTEAFF	TRBV4-1	TRBJ1-1
CASRSTGAGYEQYF	TRBV5-1	TRBJ2-7
CASSLAADLTYNEQFF	TRBV18	TRBJ2-1
CASSLTHYQETQYF	TRBV5-1	TRBJ2-5
CAISDPGVNTEAFF	TRBV10-3	TRBJ1-1
CASKSDRFRTDTQYF	TRBV28	TRBJ2-3
CASSGTSGSSYEQYF	TRBV18	TRBJ2-7
CASARDSYNEQFF	TRBV5-1	TRBJ2-1
CASSLFGPDTQYF	TRBV27	TRBJ2-3
CASSYGDSYQETQYF	TRBV6-5	TRBJ2-5
CASMDGSRTDTQYF	TRBV6-5	TRBJ2-3
CASSLSSYEQYF	TRBV7-3	TRBJ2-7
CAITKDGPGQPQHF	TRBV10-3	TRBJ1-5
CAWSPSREKLFF	TRBV30	TRBJ1-4
CASSRQGARDNEQFF	TRBV5-1	TRBJ2-1
CASSGTSGSGETQYF	TRBV28	TRBJ2-5
CASSGGGGRRETQYF	TRBV2	TRBJ2-5
CAWAPATYGYTF	TRBV30	TRBJ1-2
CASSMTPGQGSHEQYF	TRBV19	TRBJ2-7
CASIHRGIYEQYF	TRBV5-8	TRBJ2-7
CASSLAVGSTGELFF	TRBV5-5	TRBJ2-2
CAWSDRRGNQPQHF	TRBV30	TRBJ1-5
CASSLGNRVQETQYF	TRBV7-9	TRBJ2-5
CASSLVPSDNEQFF	TRBV5-6	TRBJ2-1
CAWSVRAEAFF	TRBV30	TRBJ1-1
CASSSGGGAAFF	TRBV5-1	TRBJ1-1
CASTAGRSSYEQYF	TRBV27	.
CASSLNSQVSYEQYF	TRBV19	TRBJ2-7
CASSFGGNEQFF	TRBV11-3	TRBJ2-1
CSSKGIGLDTQYF	TRBV29-1	TRBJ2-3
CASSLFRGTEAFF	TRBV16	TRBJ1-1
CASSLPGLPNYGYTF	TRBV5-6	TRBJ1-2
CASREGNSNQPQHF	TRBV10-2	TRBJ1-5
CASSPPGYNEQFF	TRBV18	TRBJ2-1
CASSLLGGNTEAFF	TRBV28	TRBJ1-1
CASSRDGGSSYEQYF	TRBV19	TRBJ2-7
CASSLSGGGSSYNEQFF	TRBV7-3	TRBJ2-1
CASSQTPFWDSNQPQHF	TRBV4-1	TRBJ1-5